This TCR beta chain comes out of a study of control samples from healthy donors and cancer patients (dated by TCRdb to the early 2020s). Note on this clone: No antigen is known for it. No base-level quality is on record; no much larger clone is a single base apart.

The library came from the immunoSEQ multiplex PCR assay. Held by TCRdb, this immuneACCESS table contains in-frame sequences only and omits some clones. Under half of the omission traces to an unresolved V gene where checked; the cause of the rest is unknown. Present in this sample are about 47,000 clones, 80% of which were seen just once. About 9.5% of the sample goes to the ten largest clones. The sample comprised blood. This clonotype originated in a man between 65 and 85 years old in good health.

At the DNA level, the sequence is TGTGCCAGCACCCTTAGAGGCGGTTCAAACACTGAAGCTTTCTTT. This gives the protein CASTLRGGSNTEAFF. The rearrangement joined TRBV7-9 to TRBJ1-1, with no confidently assigned D gene. CDR1 SEHNR and CDR2 FQNEAQ are derived from the germline V gene (reference sequence). The junction carries 17 bases between V and J, which are trimmed by 7 bases and 2 bases respectively. From the cysteine up to the phenylalanine, the CDR3 has a length of 15 residues. Of the read, only the CDR3 DNA is kept; its 45 bases are in frame from base 1. The reference TRBV7-9 and TRBJ1-1 proteins fill in what lies around the CDR3, so the full variable domain reads DTGVSQNPRHKITKRGQNVTFRCDPISEHNRLYWYRQTLGQGPEFLTYFQNEAQLEKSRLLSDRFSAERPKGSFSTLEIQRTEQGDSAMYLCASTLRGGSNTEAFFGQGTRLTVV.